These T cell receptor beta chains were read from a single sample in a study of T cell repertoires in cytomegalovirus infection. The antigens these receptors bind are not known. TCRdb re-analysed the reads in MiXCR, keeping a single row per CDR3 protein. The sample has some 110,000 distinct CDR3 sequences, roughly a tenth seen once. Sequencing was carried out using PBMCs, sequenced either directly or after in vitro stimulation (not recorded which). The receptor set was obtained from a human donor in good health (CMV status not recorded). Some clones in this sample may be carry-over from other donors' samples. CDR3s include the opening cysteine and the closing phenylalanine or tryptophan. The order of the fields is D gene, V gene, clone size, J gene, CDR3 DNA, CDR3 protein. A D gene is named only where the DNA matches it firmly. The listing skips clone size in some rows; elsewhere it reads once, few, many or a size class.

TRBD2	TRBV20-1	NA	TRBJ2-3	TGCAGTGCTGGAAGAGGACTAGCGGGAGGGCCCTACGCAGATACGCAGTATTTT	CSAGRGLAGGPYADTQYF
NA	TRBV7-2	many	TRBJ1-6	TGTGCCAGCAGCTCCACACTACTTCTCCTCGATTCACCCCTCCACTTT	CASSSTLLLLDSPLHF
NA	TRBV19	many	TRBJ2-1	TGTGCCAGTAGTATCAGGGGTGCTGAGCAGTTCTTC	CASSIRGAEQFF
NA	TRBV3-1	NA	TRBJ2-1	TGTGCCAGCAGCCTAGCTTGGGGGGAAGAGCAGTTCTTC	CASSLAWGEEQFF
NA	TRBV4-1	many	TRBJ2-2	TGCGCCAGCAGCCAAGCCGGCGGAGGGCTATCGAACACCGGGGAGCTGTTTTTT	CASSQAGGGLSNTGELFF
NA	TRBV14	few	TRBJ1-6	TGTGCCAGCAGCCAAGTGCAGTTTAATTCACCCCTCCACTTT	CASSQVQFNSPLHF
NA	TRBV6-2/TRBV6-3	NA	TRBJ1-1	TGTGCCAGCATAGGAGTATTTGGAGAGACTGAAGCTTTCTTT	CASIGVFGETEAFF
NA	TRBV20-1	NA	TRBJ1-6	TGCAGTGCTAAGGCGGTCCCCTATAATTCACCCCTCCACTTT	CSAKAVPYNSPLHF
TRBD2	TRBV7-8	few	TRBJ2-1	TGTGCCAGCAGCTTCCTAGCGGGAGTGGGCAATGAGCAGTTCTTC	CASSFLAGVGNEQFF
NA	TRBV6-2/TRBV6-3	NA	TRBJ1-1	TGTGCCAGCAGTTACTGGTCTGATACTGAAGCTTTCTTT	CASSYWSDTEAFF
NA	TRBV7-2	many	TRBJ2-5	TGTGCCAGCAGCTTAGGAATTAGAGAACAAGGGCAGACCCAGTACTTC	CASSLGIREQGQTQYF
TRBD1	TRBV14	many	TRBJ2-1	TGTGCCAGCAGACTAACAGGGGTGGATGAGCAGTTCTTC	CASRLTGVDEQFF
TRBD2	TRBV11-1	few	TRBJ2-1	TGTGCCAGCAGCTGGACTAGCGGGAGTTCTGAGCAGTTCTTC	CASSWTSGSSEQFF
TRBD1	TRBV18	once	TRBJ2-1	TGTGCCAGCTCACTAGGGACAGGGGACTTGAATGAGCAGTTCTTC	CASSLGTGDLNEQFF
TRBD1	TRBV7-2	many	TRBJ2-5	TGTGCCAGCAGCCCCAGGGGGCGCCCCCAAGAGACCCAGTACTTC	CASSPRGRPQETQYF
NA	TRBV27	many	TRBJ2-1	TGTGCCAGCAGTTTATCTGCTAGTCACATATACAATGAGCAGTTCTTC	CASSLSASHIYNEQFF